Included here is one T cell receptor (beta chain) sequence, with context. The antigen is not known. The data are from a study of healthy donors' naive CD4 and CD8 T cells. Study-level findings and limits: A reported CD4+/CD8+ bias affected most V and J genes in naive cells. Bulk sequencing left alpha and beta chains unpaired.

TCR libraries were built from about 500 ng of total RNA by linear amplification. TCRdb redid the calling of the reads with MiXCR, one entry per CDR3 protein. The data contain roughly 200,000 distinct CDR3 sequences, 65% to 80% of them singletons. The germline V gene has CDR1 SGHDT and CDR2 YYEEEE. The CDR3 is 12 amino acids. Trimming removed 6 bases from V and 0 bases from J, with 6 bases in between. The sequencing sample was made of naive CD4+ and CD8+ T cells sorted from blood, pooled from several donors. This sequence joins TRBV5-6 and TRBJ1-1; D not resolved. The receptor was derived from a pool of human donors in good health; the sample pools cells from several healthy donors. The chain's CDR3 is CASTLLNTEAFF. CDR3 nucleotides: TGTGCCAGCACACTACTGAACACTGAAGCTTTCTTT.